Listed below are T cell receptor beta chains from one sample, sequenced in a study of T cell responses to AZD1222 COVID-19 vaccine. Here immunoSEQ multiplex PCR was the method, and the copy in TCRdb shows in-frame clones only, minus some. The sample has 80,000 to 130,000 clones, around nine tenths seen once; the top ten hold 3% to 3.5%. This material consisted of peripheral blood, taken on day 0 of AZD1222 vaccination. These receptors were obtained from an adult in good health. Each CDR3 is given without its conserved first and last residue. Each record gives: D gene, V gene, CDR3 protein. D genes are given only for firm matches.

. TRBV28 ASSLRTGLQETQY
TRBD1 TRBV24-1 ATSDRTGTGNGGELF
TRBD2 TRBV28 ASSFPISGLANQETQY
. TRBV6-2/TRBV6-3 ASSGVGEQY
TRBD2 TRBV28 ASRSRRREWETQY
. TRBV7-3 ASSLEGGPNEKLF
. TRBV18 ASSRGQEGRYGYT
TRBD1 TRBV19 ASSRAGTGIYGYT
. TRBV28 ATISDYEQY
. TRBV4-2 ASSQAGSYNSPLH
. TRBV7-9 ASSVSGRENTEAF